These 30 T cell receptor beta chains came from one sample sequenced in a study of post-analysis software for immune sequencing data. Study outcomes and limitations: Patients carried five TRBV segments more frequently than controls did, and TRBV5-6, TRBV5-1 and TRBV20-1 were among them.

Carried by the TCR beta cDNA libraries were unique molecular identifiers. Each CDR3 protein is one row after TCRdb ran MiXCR on the PCR reads. The table has about 770,000 distinct CDR3 sequences, 35% to 55% seen once. What these receptors recognize is not known. The sample comprised blood. The receptor source for this set is a girl aged 10 to 17 with multiple sclerosis.

J is TRBJ2-7 and V is TRBV11-2; 8 bases are a match to TRBD2. CDR3 length: 16 amino acids. With V trimmed by 5 bases and J by 2 bases, 11 bases remained unmatched. CDR1 and CDR2 from the germline V gene are SGHAT and FQNNGV. The CDR3 loop is CASSHLRGLATYEQYF. CDR3 DNA sequence: TGTGCCAGCAGCCACCTTAGAGGACTAGCCACCTACGAGCAGTACTTC.

The chain has TRBV11-2 and TRBJ2-1; a weak D match, TRBD2 (5 bases). The CDR3 consists of 15 residues. V lost 5 bases to trimming and J lost 5 bases, with 16 bases between them. Germline-derived CDR1 and CDR2 are SGHAT and FQNNGV. The CDR3 protein is CASSPSRRRDNEQFF. The DNA for the CDR3 is TGTGCCAGCAGCCCCTCCCGGAGGCGCGACAATGAGCAGTTCTTC.

This clonotype was counted between two and nine times. The rearrangement uses TRBV20-1 and TRBJ1-2; the D gene is possibly TRBD1 (6 bases). V was shortened by 6 bases and J by 8 bases, with 19 bases between the two germline ends. The CDR3 has 13 amino acids. Germline V gene data show CDR1 as DFQATT and CDR2 as SNEGSKA (reference sequence). The CDR3 sequence is CSAVTPQGEGYTF. The CDR3, as DNA: TGCAGTGCCGTCACCCCACAGGGAGAAGGCTACACCTTC.

The CDR3 sequence is CASSDGPYEQYF. The CDR3 nucleotides are TGTGCCAGCAGCGACGGGCCCTACGAGCAGTACTTC. The chain combines TRBV6-6 with TRBJ2-7; D not certain. The ends were cut back, 6 bases at V and 2 bases at J, with 8 bases in the middle. The CDR3 consists of 12 residues. Germline V gene sequence: CDR1 MNHNY, CDR2 SVGAGI (reference sequence).

The rearrangement links TRBV5-1 to TRBJ2-5; D may be TRBD1 (5 bases). Trimming shortened V by 3 bases and J by 11 bases, and 23 bases separated the two germline ends. This CDR3 is built from 15 residues. Per the germline V gene, CDR1 is SGHRS and CDR2 is YFSETQ. In nucleotides, the CDR3 is TGCGCCAGCAGCTGGAATCTTAGGGCCCAGGGTGAGCAGTACTTC. Translation gives CASSWNLRAQGEQYF. Filled out from reference TRBV5-1 and TRBJ2-5, the complete variable domain reads KAGVTQTPRYLIKTRGQQVTLSCSPISGHRSVSWYQQTPGQGLQFLFEYFSETQRNKGNFPGRFSGRQFSNSRSEMNVSTLELGDSALYLCASSWNLRAQGEQYFGPGTRLLVL.

This clonotype was seen only a few times. The chain recombines TRBV29-1 with TRBJ1-2; no clear D. CDR1 and CDR2 from the germline V gene are SQVTM and ANQGSEA. The CDR3 consists of 11 residues. V lost 2 bases and J lost 8, with 9 bases in between. The CDR3 coding sequence is TGCAGCGTTGAAAATCGGACCGGCTACACCTTC. Translated, it gives CSVENRTGYTF.

The table lists this clonotype with a few counts. The chain has TRBV15 and TRBJ1-5; D call uncertain. The CDR3 runs to 14 residues. Germline CDR1 is LNHNV and CDR2 is YYDKDF (reference sequence). The germline V and J ends were trimmed by 4 bases and 11 bases, with 18 bases remaining between them. For the CDR3, the DNA is TGTGCCACCAGCACAGGACCGCCCGATTGGACCCAGCATTTT. Its protein product is CATSTGPPDWTQHF.

This clonotype was seen a handful of times. The rearrangement links TRBV12-5 to TRBJ2-2; TRBD2 matches 8 bases. With V trimmed by 2 bases and J by 3 bases, 14 bases remained unmatched. The CDR3 contains 19 residues. Looked up from germline, CDR1 is LGHNT and CDR2 is FRNRAP. CDR3 in DNA: TGTGCTAGTGGTTTGCCGCCCCTCGGGAGCGGGAGAGACACCGGGGAGCTGTTTTTT. Translated: CASGLPPLGSGRDTGELFF.

This clonotype turned up a few times. CDR3 amino acids: CASSFTGGGYTF. The CDR3 nucleotides are TGTGCCAGCAGTTTTACGGGCGGGGGCTACACCTTC. This rearrangement joins TRBV12-3 or TRBV12-4 to TRBJ1-2; D remains ambiguous. The CDR3 has 12 amino acids. V was trimmed by 3 bases and J by 8 bases, leaving 10 bases between them.

The CDR3 spells CASTPAGLRSPLHF. CDR3 DNA sequence: TGTGCCAGCACGCCCGCGGGGTTGAGGTCACCCCTCCACTTT. The chain employs TRBV27 and TRBJ1-6, with D uncertain. V lost 7 bases and J lost 10, with 17 bases in between. CDR3 size: 14 residues. Germline CDR1 reads MNHEY; CDR2 reads SMNVEV (reference sequence).

This chain uses TRBV20-1 with TRBJ2-3; D call uncertain. CDR1 DFQATT and CDR2 SNEGSKA come from the germline V gene (reference sequence). Trimming took off 4 bases at V and 1 base at J, with 12 bases between the two ends. This CDR3 is built from 14 residues. The CDR3 region is CSAIRTARTDTQYF. CDR3 bases: TGCAGTGCTATTCGGACCGCCCGCACAGATACGCAGTATTTT.

The chain has TRBV7-9 and TRBJ2-2; 7 nucleotides agree with TRBD1. This CDR3 has 16 amino acids. V was pared by 5 bases and J by 3 bases, with 9 bases of the junction left unmatched. Germline values: CDR1 SEHNR, CDR2 FQNEAQ (reference sequence). The CDR3 sequence is CASSPRQGWDTGELFF. As DNA, the CDR3 is TGTGCCAGCAGCCCCCGACAGGGTTGGGACACCGGGGAGCTGTTTTTT.

The V call is TRBV9, the J call TRBJ1-2; a possible D gene is TRBD1 (5 bases). This CDR3 has 16 residues. Germline CDR1 and CDR2: SGDLS and YYNGEE. Between the trimmed V and J ends, which lost 3 bases and 1 base, there was a span of 16 bases. CDR3 loop: CASSAPGQGSNYGYTF. CDR3 nucleotides: TGTGCCAGCAGCGCCCCAGGGCAGGGAAGTAACTATGGCTACACCTTC.

This chain connects TRBV7-9 to TRBJ2-5, with D hard to call. From germline, CDR1 is SEHNR and CDR2 FQNEAQ (reference sequence). The CDR3 spans 19 residues. V shed 5 bases and J shed 1 base, with 26 bases lying between them. The CDR3 reads CASSPLSAPFLKSQETQYF. CDR3 sequence (DNA): TGTGCCAGCAGCCCGTTGTCGGCTCCTTTCCTCAAGTCCCAAGAGACCCAGTACTTC. Full variable domain (remainder filled in from reference TRBV7-9 and TRBJ2-5): DTGVSQNPRHKITKRGQNVTFRCDPISEHNRLYWYRQTLGQGPEFLTYFQNEAQLEKSRLLSDRFSAERPKGSFSTLEIQRTEQGDSAMYLCASSPLSAPFLKSQETQYFGPGTRLLVL.

The V and J genes are TRBV28 and TRBJ1-2; a possible D gene is TRBD1 (5 bases). Trimming shortened V by 4 bases and J by 6 bases, and 18 bases separated the two germline ends. The length of the CDR3 is 15 residues. Germline V gene data show CDR1 as MDHEN and CDR2 as SYDVKM. CDR3 amino acids: CASSSPGTPRDGYTF. Written as DNA, the CDR3 is TGTGCCAGCAGTTCCCCCGGGACTCCTAGGGATGGCTACACCTTC.

In this sample, this clonotype turned up a few times. The J gene is TRBJ2-1, the V gene TRBV9, with TRBD2 matching 7 bases. The junction had 16 bases not matched to a gene; V was cut back by 0 bases and J by 4 bases. Germline values: CDR1 SGDLS, CDR2 YYNGEE. This CDR3 spans 19 amino acids. In nucleotides, the CDR3 is TGTGCCAGCAGCGTAGGCAAGGGATTTCTAGCGGAAATATACAATGAGCAGTTCTTC. Its translation is CASSVGKGFLAEIYNEQFF.

The V call is TRBV3-1, the J call TRBJ2-1; D perhaps matches TRBD1 (5 bases). Trimming took off 0 bases at V and 2 bases at J, with 11 bases between the two ends. The CDR3 has 16 amino acids. Germline assignment: CDR1 LGHDT and CDR2 YNNKEL (reference sequence). Here the CDR3 DNA reads TGTGCCAGCAGCCAAGATTGGGGCAGGCCCTACAATGAGCAGTTCTTC. Its protein is CASSQDWGRPYNEQFF.

In regard to this clonotype: One junction end does not reproduce the germline sequence, and a read error may be involved. The genes are TRBV7-2 and TRBJ2-7; 12 bases fit TRBD2. The CDR3 is 15 amino acids. Germline assignment: CDR1 SGHTA and CDR2 FQGNSA. CDR3 sequence reads: CAGSRTSGKSYEQYF. In DNA, the CDR3 is TGTGCCGGCAGCAGGACTAGCGGGAAATCCTACGAGCAGTACTTC.

With respect to this clonotype: A junction boundary mismatches the germline segment, possibly from a read error. The CDR3 sequence is CVSSLGVDETQYF. The CDR3 region has the DNA TGTGTCAGCTCCCTCGGCGTGGATGAGACCCAGTACTTC. The chain has TRBV12-3 or TRBV12-4 and TRBJ2-4, with no clear D. The tail of the sequence fits TRBJ2-5 better, so the J call may be wrong. The CDR3 totals 13 residues.

This clonotype was picked up a small number of times. The chain is built from TRBV12-3 or TRBV12-4 and TRBJ1-1; D uncertain. Trimming left V 3 bases short and J 6 bases short, with 11 bases between. The CDR3 sequence is 13 residues long. The CDR3 DNA reads as TGTGCCAGCAGTTTCTCAAACGGTCCTGAAGCTTTCTTT. This codes for CASSFSNGPEAFF.

The chain joins TRBV29-1 to TRBJ2-7, with D possibly TRBD1 on 6 matching bases. Trimming took 2 bases from V and 2 from J, leaving 10 bases between them. This CDR3 contains 13 residues. CDR1 and CDR2 from the germline V gene are SQVTM and ANQGSEA. The CDR3 sequence is CSVELRGTYEQYF. CDR3 in DNA: TGCAGCGTTGAATTGAGGGGGACCTACGAGCAGTACTTC.

The chain has TRBV7-9 and TRBJ2-3, with 8 bases fitting TRBD1. CDR3 size: 13 residues. Germline V gene data show CDR1 as SEHNR and CDR2 as FQNEAQ (reference sequence). Germline trimming cut 6 bases from V and 10 bases from J; bases unmatched to any gene: 9. The CDR3 spells CASSEKGQVAQYF. In nucleotides, the CDR3 is TGTGCCAGCAGTGAAAAGGGACAGGTTGCGCAGTATTTT.

The chain joins TRBV3-1 to TRBJ2-2, with D hard to call. From germline, CDR1 is LGHDT and CDR2 YNNKEL (reference sequence). V lost 4 bases and J lost 1, with 10 bases in between. The CDR3 length is 15 residues. The CDR3 DNA reads as TGTGCCAGCAGCCCGACGGCATGGAACACCGGGGAGCTGTTTTTT. Translated: CASSPTAWNTGELFF.

The chain combines TRBV7-3 with TRBJ2-3; D unresolved. Germline CDR1 is SGHTA and CDR2 is FQGTGA. With 5 bases removed from V and 0 bases from J, the gap between germline ends came to 12 bases. The CDR3 consists of 15 residues. In nucleotides, the CDR3 is TGTGCCAGCAGCCCCCGAATAGCTAGCACAGATACGCAGTATTTT. As protein: CASSPRIASTDTQYF.

The table lists this clonotype with a few counts. The chain joins TRBV6-6 to TRBJ1-2; weak D call: TRBD1 (6 bases). Germline CDR1 is MNHNY and CDR2 is SVGAGI (reference sequence). The CDR3 extends over 13 amino acids. V was cut by 7 bases and J by 4 bases, with 13 bases left in between. CDR3 DNA: TGTGCCAGCACCCCTGACAGGAGCTATGGCTACACCTTC. It yields the protein CASTPDRSYGYTF.

The genes are TRBV5-1 and TRBJ2-7; 7 bases match TRBD1. Per the germline V gene, CDR1 is SGHRS and CDR2 is YFSETQ. This CDR3 has 15 residues. The V segment lost 2 bases and the J segment 2 bases; nucleotides outside the gene matches: 7. This chain's CDR3 is CASSFTEGQTYEQYF. The DNA for the CDR3 is TGCGCCAGCAGCTTTACCGAGGGACAGACCTACGAGCAGTACTTC.

The gene calls are TRBV28 and TRBJ2-5; D remains unclear. The CDR3 has 16 residues. Looked up from germline, CDR1 is MDHEN and CDR2 is SYDVKM. Trimming cost V 2 bases and J 2 bases, with 15 bases left between them. The CDR3 loop reads CASSLAPRTNQETQYF. The CDR3 nucleotides are TGTGCCAGCAGTTTAGCCCCGAGGACCAATCAAGAGACCCAGTACTTC.

As DNA, the CDR3 is TGTGCCAGCAGTTACTCGATCGTGAACACTGAAGCTTTCTTT. The encoded protein is CASSYSIVNTEAFF. J is TRBJ1-1 and V is TRBV6-2 or TRBV6-3; the D is unclear. Germline-derived CDR1 and CDR2 are MNHEY and SVGEGT. Trimming took 0 bases from V and 0 from J, leaving 5 bases between them. CDR3 length equals 14 residues.

V gene TRBV10-3 combines with J gene TRBJ2-7; D is unclear. Germline assignment: CDR1 ENHRY and CDR2 SYGVKD. V was shortened by 0 bases and J by 0 bases, with 9 bases between the two germline ends. The CDR3 consists of 15 residues. The CDR3 DNA reads as TGTGCCATCAGTGAGTCGGGAAGGGACTCCTACGAGCAGTACTTC. It is translated as CAISESGRDSYEQYF.

The CDR3 DNA sequence: TGTGCCAGCGGCCTCTTTTGGGGGGCGGAGGAGACCCAGTACTTC. Translated: CASGLFWGAEETQYF. This chain connects TRBV2 to TRBJ2-4, with D perhaps assigned TRBD1 or TRBD2 (6 bases each). The closer fit of TRBJ2-5 to the DNA end suggests the J call may be wrong. The CDR3 is 15 residues long. In germline, CDR1 is SNHLY, CDR2 FYNNEI.